Following are 21 T cell receptor beta chains from one sample sequenced in a study of T-cell reconstitution after alpha-beta-depleted transplantation in children. This sample's TCRbeta library carried unique molecular identifier barcodes. TCRdb independently ran MiXCR on the PCR reads; one entry per CDR3 protein. The table lists hundreds of thousands of distinct CDR3 sequences, 17% of them singletons. The specimen comprised PBMCs, mostly from graft donor cells, sampled 360 days after TCRalphabeta/CD19-depleted stem cell transplant. Receptors were obtained from a male patient aged 2-9 years who had a stem cell transplant for acute lymphoblastic leukemia, so the T cells may come from the graft donor.

The sample holds a few counts of this clonotype. V usage is TRBV6-5 and J usage is TRBJ1-2, with D perhaps matching TRBD1 (5 bases). The CDR3 runs to 13 residues. V was clipped by 4 bases and J by 8 bases, with 14 bases between them. Germline CDR1 reads MNHEY; CDR2 reads SVGAGI. CDR3 DNA sequence: TGTGCCAGCAGTTCCCAAGGGACGGGCGGCTACACCTTC. Residues: CASSSQGTGGYTF.

Only a few counts were recorded for this clonotype. The chain has TRBV11-3 and TRBJ2-5; TRBD2 matches 8 bases. Per germline, CDR1 SGHNT and CDR2 YENEEA. J gave up 4 bases and V 1 base, and 5 bases lay outside the gene matches. The CDR3 has 15 residues. This CDR3 is CASSLVTGGRETQYF. CDR3 nucleotide sequence: TGTGCCAGCAGCTTAGTTACGGGGGGGCGAGAGACCCAGTACTTC.

This clonotype has just a few counts. This chain joins TRBV2 and TRBJ2-1; D assignment may be TRBD1 or TRBD2 (6 bases each). The CDR3 spans 14 residues. Germline V gene data show CDR1 as SNHLY and CDR2 as FYNNEI. The V end lost 7 bases, the J end lost 3 bases, and 13 bases lay between the germline ends. The DNA of the CDR3 is TGTGCCAGCAATGGAGGAGGGGGCTACAATGAGCAGTTCTTC. Translation gives CASNGGGGYNEQFF. The whole variable domain, remainder taken from reference TRBV2 and TRBJ2-1, is EPEVTQTPSHQVTQMGQEVILRCVPISNHLYFYWYRQILGQKVEFLVSFYNNEISEKSEIFDDQFSVERPDGSNFTLKIRSTKLEDSAMYFCASNGGGGYNEQFFGPGTRLTVL.

This chain connects TRBV5-1 to TRBJ2-1; D ambiguous. V was shortened by 2 bases and J by 0 bases, with 9 bases between the two germline ends. There are 15 residues in the CDR3. The germline gives CDR1 SGHRS, CDR2 YFSETQ. Written as DNA, the CDR3 is TGCGCCAGCAGCTTACTGGTTCCCTCCTACAATGAGCAGTTCTTC. It translates to CASSLLVPSYNEQFF.

The rearrangement uses TRBV15 and TRBJ1-2, with D possibly being TRBD1 (5 bases). Trimming shortened V by 2 bases and J by 2 bases, and 9 bases separated the two germline ends. The CDR3 loop spans 14 amino acids. Germline V gene data show CDR1 as LNHNV and CDR2 as YYDKDF (reference sequence). CDR3 residues: CATSRRDPNYGYTF. In DNA form, the CDR3 reads TGTGCCACCAGCAGAAGGGACCCCAACTATGGCTACACCTTC. The variable domain in full, with the rest retrieved from reference TRBV15 and TRBJ1-2, is DAMVIQNPRYQVTQFGKPVTLSCSQTLNHNVMYWYQQKSSQAPKLLFHYYDKDFNNEADTPDNFQSRRPNTSFCFLDIRSPGLGDTAMYLCATSRRDPNYGYTFGSGTRLTVV.

This clonotype has just a few counts. The chain uses TRBV20-1 and TRBJ2-6; D is unresolved. V lost 6 bases to trimming and J lost 3 bases, with 9 bases between them. The germline CDR1 and CDR2 sequences are DFQATT and SNEGSKA (reference sequence). The CDR3 totals 13 residues. CDR3 nucleotide sequence: TGCAGTGCCCCGATGGTTGGGGCCAACGTCCTGACTTTC. Its protein is CSAPMVGANVLTF.

V and J are TRBV7-2 and TRBJ2-3; TRBD2 matches 12 bases. Germline V gene data show CDR1 as SGHTA and CDR2 as FQGNSA. The CDR3 loop spans 16 amino acids. Trimming removed 3 bases from V and 5 bases from J; junction bases left unmatched: 6. The CDR3 DNA reads TGTGCCAGCAGCTTCCTAGCGGGGGGGCCAAGAGATACGCAGTATTTT. Protein: CASSFLAGGPRDTQYF. The complete variable domain, with remaining parts taken from reference TRBV7-2 and TRBJ2-3, reads GAGVSQSPSNKVTEKGKDVELRCDPISGHTALYWYRQSLGQGLEFLIYFQGNSAPDKSGLPSDRFSAERTGGSVSTLTIQRTQQEDSAVYLCASSFLAGGPRDTQYFGPGTRLTVL.

Many counts were recorded for this clonotype. The chain carries TRBV21-1 and TRBJ2-5. TRBV21-1 is noted as a pseudogene. This CDR3 contains 13 residues. CDR3: CASSSPAQETQYF. The CDR3 nucleotides read TGTGCCAGCAGCTCCCCAGCCCAAGAGACCCAGTACTTC.

This clonotype was detected many times. The chain employs TRBV7-2 and TRBJ2-1; 8 bases align to TRBD1. The CDR3 covers 15 residues. With 4 bases clipped from V and 3 bases from J, the junction kept 5 bases outside the gene matches. Per the germline V gene, CDR1 is SGHTA and CDR2 is FQGNSA. The CDR3: CASSYNRGYYNEQFF. The CDR3 DNA follows: TGTGCCAGCAGCTATAACAGGGGGTACTACAATGAGCAGTTCTTC.

The V gene is TRBV7-6, the J gene TRBJ2-5, with D perhaps TRBD1 or TRBD2 (5 bases each). Deletions cut 3 bases from V and 2 bases from J, with 25 bases between. This CDR3 is 19 amino acids long. Per germline, CDR1 SGHVS and CDR2 FNYEAQ. CDR3 loop: CASSFLVVGDHPFQETQYF. The CDR3 bases are TGTGCCAGCAGCTTCCTCGTGGTGGGGGACCATCCATTTCAAGAGACCCAGTACTTC.

The chain carries TRBV29-1 and TRBJ2-3; D remains ambiguous. Germline CDR1 and CDR2: SQVTM and ANQGSEA. V lost 3 bases, J lost 2 bases, and 6 bases lay in between. This CDR3 comprises 12 residues. CDR3 region: CSVDVTTDTQYF. The CDR3 DNA reads TGCAGCGTTGACGTGACCACAGATACGCAGTATTTT.

J is TRBJ2-5 and V is TRBV7-2; a possible D gene is TRBD1 (5 bases). The V gene's germline CDR1 is SGHTA and CDR2 FQGNSA. V lost 0 bases and J 4 bases, leaving 6 bases between the germline ends. The CDR3 totals 13 residues. The CDR3 region has the DNA TGTGCCAGCAGCTTAGCAAGGGGAGAGACCCAGTACTTC. It yields the protein CASSLARGETQYF.

The chain carries TRBV5-1 and TRBJ1-3; no reliable D call. Germline V gene sequence: CDR1 SGHRS, CDR2 YFSETQ. Trimming stripped 2 bases from V and 8 bases from J, with 14 bases between. This CDR3 has 14 residues. CDR3: CASSFTLRKDTIYF. Here the CDR3 DNA reads TGCGCCAGCAGCTTTACCCTCAGAAAAGACACCATATATTTT.

The chain carries TRBV7-9 and TRBJ1-6; D is unresolved. V was cut by 8 bases and J by 7 bases, with 15 bases left in between. This CDR3 spans 14 amino acids. Germline CDR1 reads SEHNR; CDR2 reads FQNEAQ (reference sequence). The CDR3 protein is CASCPVSDNSPLHF. The CDR3 bases are TGTGCCAGCTGCCCCGTTTCGGACAATTCACCCCTCCACTTT.

The chain uses TRBV15 and TRBJ1-4, with TRBD1 matching over 10 bases. The V gene's germline CDR1 is LNHNV and CDR2 YYDKDF (reference sequence). The junction had 6 bases not matched to a gene; V was cut back by 3 bases and J by 8 bases. The CDR3 runs to 15 residues. CDR3 residues: CATSRTGGAGEKLFF. The CDR3 DNA reads TGTGCCACCAGCAGGACAGGGGGCGCGGGGGAAAAACTGTTTTTT.

This clonotype has more than one count but fewer than ten. The chain is built from TRBV11-2 and TRBJ1-3; D perhaps matches TRBD1 (5 bases). The CDR3 is 17 amino acids. CDR1 and CDR2 (germline): SGHAT, FQNNGV. V was cut by 5 bases and J by 4 bases, with 21 bases left in between. CDR3 in DNA: TGTGCCAGCAGCCCGCGACAGTTAGAGTCTTCGGGAAACACCATATATTTT. Protein sequence: CASSPRQLESSGNTIYF.

This clonotype appeared a few times. The chain recombines TRBV24-1 with TRBJ2-7; maybe TRBD2 (6 bases). Germline CDR1 is KGHDR and CDR2 is SFDVKD. The CDR3 runs 15 residues. V was shortened by 2 bases and J by 6 bases, with 16 bases between the two germline ends. The chain's CDR3 is CATSDSTSRSAEQYF. As DNA, the CDR3 is TGTGCCACCAGTGATTCGACTAGTCGGTCGGCCGAGCAGTACTTC.

This clonotype was picked up many times. The V gene is TRBV20-1, the J gene TRBJ1-5, with no clear D. Trimming removed 5 bases at V and 5 bases at J, with 16 bases between. Germline V CDR1 and CDR2: DFQATT, SNEGSKA (reference sequence). The CDR3 consists of 14 residues. This CDR3 is CSALPNLDDQPQHF. DNA for the CDR3: TGCAGTGCTCTACCGAATCTGGACGATCAGCCCCAGCATTTT.

The chain recombines TRBV7-9 with TRBJ2-7; D is perhaps TRBD1 or TRBD2 (6 bases each). Germline V gene sequence: CDR1 SEHNR, CDR2 FQNEAQ (reference sequence). V was pared by 1 base and J by 5 bases, with 15 bases between. The CDR3 runs 15 residues. The CDR3 here is CASSLVTGAKDEQYF. The DNA of the CDR3 is TGTGCCAGCAGCTTAGTGACGGGGGCGAAAGACGAGCAGTACTTC.

This clonotype was counted between two and nine times. The chain recombines TRBV10-3 with TRBJ1-2; D unclear. The germline gives CDR1 ENHRY, CDR2 SYGVKD. The CDR3 consists of 12 residues. V shed 11 bases and J shed 4 bases, with 14 bases lying between them. This CDR3 reads CAVQPGGYGYTF. CDR3 bases: TGTGCCGTCCAACCGGGTGGCTATGGCTACACCTTC.

This clonotype was recorded a few times. The chain couples TRBV7-9 to TRBJ2-7; tentative D call: TRBD2 (6 bases). Looked up from germline, CDR1 is SEHNR and CDR2 is FQNEAQ (reference sequence). The CDR3 consists of 16 residues. The V gene lost 4 bases and the J gene lost 2 bases, with 18 bases spanning the gap. For the CDR3, the DNA is TGTGCCAGCAGCTGCCCTCAGGGACTTATCCCCTACGAGCAGTACTTC. It specifies CASSCPQGLIPYEQYF.